One T cell receptor (beta chain) is described in this entry. Original processing methods: Reference gene primer amplification in the assay estimated nucleated cell counts. The table came from immunoSEQ multiplex PCR; TCRdb's copy has only in-frame clones and leaves some out. The D gene and trimming were derived from the DNA, and the V and J assignments and clone size from that table. The table records 45,000 to 55,000 clones, approximately 84% of them present only once. V gave up 5 bases and J gave up 8 bases, with 13 bases separating them. Germline V gene sequence: CDR1 SEHNR, CDR2 FQNEAQ (reference sequence). This CDR3 is 13 amino acids long. This entry belongs to a study of blood T cell repertoires in COVID-19. Study overall: Samples of COVID-19 (acute and convalescent) were obtained from the United States, Italy and Spain. The cDNA or gDNA used as material had been derived from T cells, B-cell-depleted T cells, or PBMCs.

The clonotype was recovered from a man between 45 and 60 years old with active COVID-19. The gene calls are TRBV7-9 and TRBJ1-3; no firm D call. Sequenced: peripheral blood. The CDR3 bases are TGTGCCAGCAGCCCCGCAGGTTCGGACACCATATATTTT. Translated, it gives CASSPAGSDTIYF.